Below, 14 T cell receptor beta chains from the same sample are listed, as sequenced in a study of OX40 agonist ivuxolimab in advanced cancers. TCRdb keeps only in-frame clones here, not all; method: immunoSEQ multiplex PCR. Found here are around 30,000 clones, approximately 93% of them singletons; the top ten hold roughly a tenth. This sample comprised CD4+ or CD8+ T cells sorted from blood, obtained in a trial of the OX40 agonist ivuxolimab. These receptors came from an adult with an advanced solid tumor such as melanoma, head and neck, liver or kidney cancer.

V and J are TRBV4-1 and TRBJ2-5; D call uncertain. The germline gives CDR1 MGHRA, CDR2 YSYEKL. The ends were cut back, 3 bases at V and 2 bases at J, with 7 bases in the middle. There are 13 residues in the CDR3. This chain's CDR3 is CASSHLPQETQYF. The CDR3 DNA sequence: TGCGCCAGCAGCCATCTCCCACAAGAGACCCAGTACTTC.

This clone was counted once. V and J are TRBV27 and TRBJ2-7; 14 nucleotides agree with TRBD2. After removal of 5 bases from V and 4 bases from J, the junction contained 4 bases not matched to a gene. Germline assignment: CDR1 MNHEY and CDR2 SMNVEV (reference sequence). The CDR3 totals 15 residues. DNA for the CDR3: TGTGCCAGCAGTCCCGGGACTAGCGGGAGTTACGAGCAGTACTTC. Residues: CASSPGTSGSYEQYF.

The rearrangement joins TRBV7-2 to TRBJ2-2, with 8 nucleotides matching TRBD2. CDR1 is SGHTA, CDR2 FQGNSA, per germline. There are 15 residues in the CDR3. J was trimmed by 7 bases and V by 4 bases; bases with no gene match: 8. CDR3 loop: CASSWLGRAGGELFF. The CDR3 nucleotides read TGTGCCAGCAGCTGGCTCGGGAGGGCCGGCGGGGAGCTGTTTTTT.

In nucleotides, the CDR3 is TGCGCCAGCAGCCAAGATAGGAAGGACGAGCAGTACTTC. Protein product: CASSQDRKDEQYF. V gene TRBV4-1 combines with J gene TRBJ2-7; no firm D call. V dropped 0 bases and J dropped 5 bases, with 8 bases sitting between them. The CDR3 spans 13 residues. CDR1 and CDR2 from the germline V gene are MGHRA and YSYEKL.

The J gene is TRBJ2-7, the V gene TRBV7-3, with 14 bases fitting TRBD2. Germline V gene lookup returns CDR1 SGHTA and CDR2 FQGTGA. Losses at the gene ends were 5 bases for V and 13 bases for J; bases not matched to a gene: 10. CDR3 length equals 14 residues. DNA for the CDR3: TGTGCCAGCAGCCCGGGACTAGCGGGGGAGCCCCAATACTTC. It encodes CASSPGLAGEPQYF. The complete variable domain, with remaining parts taken from reference TRBV7-3 and TRBJ2-7, reads GAGVSQTPSNKVTEKGKYVELRCDPISGHTALYWYRQSLGQGPEFLIYFQGTGAADDSGLPNDRFFAVRPEGSVSTLKIQRTERGDSAVYLCASSPGLAGEPQYFGPGTRLTVT.

The chain has TRBV29-1 and TRBJ2-4; maybe TRBD1 (5 bases). This CDR3 is built from 13 residues. Germline loops: CDR1 SQVTM, CDR2 ANQGSEA. The germline V and J ends were trimmed by 7 bases and 7 bases, with 17 bases remaining between them. The CDR3 sequence is CSGLDTLENIQYF. In DNA form, the CDR3 reads TGCAGCGGGCTGGACACTTTGGAGAACATTCAGTACTTC.

This clone appeared a single time. This rearrangement joins TRBV27 to TRBJ2-1; D possibly corresponds to TRBD2 (5 bases). The CDR3 spans 14 residues. Trimming cost V 2 bases and J 4 bases, with 9 bases left between them. The V gene's germline CDR1 is MNHEY and CDR2 SMNVEV (reference sequence). CDR3 amino acids: CASSLGLHYNEQFF. The CDR3 DNA reads TGTGCCAGCAGTTTAGGACTTCATTACAATGAGCAGTTCTTC.

In DNA form, the CDR3 reads TGTGCCAGCAGCGTAGCTGGGACAGCCTACGAGCAGTACTTC. Its translation: CASSVAGTAYEQYF. The chain couples TRBV9 to TRBJ2-7; 7 bases agree with TRBD1. Germline assignment: CDR1 SGDLS and CDR2 YYNGEE. This CDR3 is built from 14 residues. The V gene end was trimmed by 0 bases and the J gene end by 2 bases; junction bases not matched to a gene: 2.

Notes on this clone: At one end, the junction sequence differs from germline, possibly due to a read error. The J gene is TRBJ2-7, the V gene TRBV18; 7 positions match TRBD1. Germline CDR1 is KGHSH and CDR2 is LQKENI. This CDR3 comprises 15 residues. The CDR3 reads CASPPPTGLTYEQYF. CDR3 DNA: TGTGCCAGCCCACCGCCGACAGGGTTAACCTACGAGCAGTACTTC. The entire variable domain, with the rest obtained from reference TRBV18 and TRBJ2-7, is as follows: NAGVMQNPRHLVRRRGQEARLRCSPMKGHSHVYWYRQLPEEGLKFMVYLQKENIIDESGMPKERFSAEFPKEGPSILRIQQVVRGDSAAYFCASPPPTGLTYEQYFGPGTRLTVT.

This clone showed up just a few times. This chain links TRBV6-1 with TRBJ2-2, with D perhaps TRBD2 (5 bases). V shed 6 bases and J shed 0 bases, with 11 bases lying between them. This CDR3 contains 15 residues. Germline V CDR1 and CDR2: MNHNS, SASEGT. This CDR3 is CASRLDWPNTGELFF. The CDR3 DNA is TGTGCCAGCAGACTGGACTGGCCGAACACCGGGGAGCTGTTTTTT.

The rearrangement links TRBV19 to TRBJ2-7; possible D gene TRBD1, 6 bases. The CDR3 loop spans 16 amino acids. From germline, CDR1 is LNHDA and CDR2 SQIVND (reference sequence). V lost 2 bases and J lost 2, with 16 bases in between. The CDR3 DNA sequence: TGTGCCAGTAGTATAAGGGCCGACAGGTTCGCCTACGAGCAGTACTTC. Residues: CASSIRADRFAYEQYF.

The chain links TRBV27 to TRBJ2-7, with 11 nucleotides matching TRBD2. Germline CDR1 MNHEY, CDR2 SMNVEV (reference sequence). This CDR3 spans 15 amino acids. V trimming: 1 base; J trimming: 3 bases; junction bases outside the gene matches: 2. CDR3 region: CASSLFLAGGYEQYF. CDR3 nucleotide sequence: TGTGCCAGCAGTTTATTCCTAGCGGGAGGCTACGAGCAGTACTTC.

The chain is built from TRBV6-5 and TRBJ2-7; 8 positions match TRBD2. The J segment lost 4 bases and the V segment lost 0 bases, leaving 5 bases of the junction unmatched. The CDR3 spans 15 residues. Germline V CDR1 and CDR2: MNHEY, SVGAGI. The CDR3 region has the DNA TGTGCCAGCAGTTACTCTAGCGGGACCACATACGAGCAGTACTTC. Translated: CASSYSSGTTYEQYF.

V gene TRBV5-1 combines with J gene TRBJ2-7; TRBD1 agrees at 8 bases. Germline V gene data show CDR1 as SGHRS and CDR2 as YFSETQ. Trimming at V came to 4 bases and at J to 5 bases, leaving 5 bases not matched to a gene. The CDR3 length is 13 residues. In DNA form, the CDR3 reads TGCGCCAGCAGCCAGGACAGGGAGGACGAGCAGTACTTC. Amino acids: CASSQDREDEQYF.